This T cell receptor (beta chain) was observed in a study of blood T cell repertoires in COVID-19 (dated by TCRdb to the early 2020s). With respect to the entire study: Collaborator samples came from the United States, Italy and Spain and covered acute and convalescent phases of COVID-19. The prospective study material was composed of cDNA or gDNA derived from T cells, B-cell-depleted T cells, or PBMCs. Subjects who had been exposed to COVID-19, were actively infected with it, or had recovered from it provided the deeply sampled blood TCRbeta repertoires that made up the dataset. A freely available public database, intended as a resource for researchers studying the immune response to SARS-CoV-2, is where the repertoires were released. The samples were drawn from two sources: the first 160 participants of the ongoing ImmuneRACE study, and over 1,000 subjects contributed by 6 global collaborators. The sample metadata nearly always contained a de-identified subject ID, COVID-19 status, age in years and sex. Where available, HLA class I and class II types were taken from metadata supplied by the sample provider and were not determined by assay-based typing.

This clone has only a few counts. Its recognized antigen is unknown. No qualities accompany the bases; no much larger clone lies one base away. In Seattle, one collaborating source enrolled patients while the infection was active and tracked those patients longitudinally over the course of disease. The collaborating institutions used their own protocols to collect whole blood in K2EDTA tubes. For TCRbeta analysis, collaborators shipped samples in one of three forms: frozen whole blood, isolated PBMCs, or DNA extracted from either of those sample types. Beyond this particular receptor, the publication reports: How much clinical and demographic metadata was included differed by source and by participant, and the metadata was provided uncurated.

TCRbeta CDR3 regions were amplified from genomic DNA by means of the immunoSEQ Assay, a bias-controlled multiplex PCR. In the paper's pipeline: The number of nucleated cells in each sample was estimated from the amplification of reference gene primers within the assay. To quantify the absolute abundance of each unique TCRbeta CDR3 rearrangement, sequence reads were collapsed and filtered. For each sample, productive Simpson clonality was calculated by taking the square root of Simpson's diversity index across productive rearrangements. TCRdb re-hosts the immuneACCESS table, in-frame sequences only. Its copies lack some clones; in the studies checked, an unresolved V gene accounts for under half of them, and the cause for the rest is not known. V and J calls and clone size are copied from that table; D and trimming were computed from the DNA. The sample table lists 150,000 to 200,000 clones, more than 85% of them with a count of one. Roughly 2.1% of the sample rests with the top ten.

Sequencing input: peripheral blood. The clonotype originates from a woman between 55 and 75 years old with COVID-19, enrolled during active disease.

The CDR3 protein: CASSDLLAGGNNEQFF. Read as DNA, the sequence is TGTGCCAGCAGTGACCTTCTAGCGGGGGGGAACAATGAGCAGTTCTTC. The rearranged chain carries TRBV6-1 and TRBJ2-1, and TRBD2 aligns with 12 junction nucleotides. CDR1 and CDR2, per the germline V gene, are MNHNS and SASEGT. V is cut back by 3 bases and J by 5 bases, with 5 bases in the junction unmatched. Spanning cysteine to phenylalanine, the CDR3 consists of 16 amino acids. Just CDR3 DNA is preserved here, 48 bases in frame from base 1.